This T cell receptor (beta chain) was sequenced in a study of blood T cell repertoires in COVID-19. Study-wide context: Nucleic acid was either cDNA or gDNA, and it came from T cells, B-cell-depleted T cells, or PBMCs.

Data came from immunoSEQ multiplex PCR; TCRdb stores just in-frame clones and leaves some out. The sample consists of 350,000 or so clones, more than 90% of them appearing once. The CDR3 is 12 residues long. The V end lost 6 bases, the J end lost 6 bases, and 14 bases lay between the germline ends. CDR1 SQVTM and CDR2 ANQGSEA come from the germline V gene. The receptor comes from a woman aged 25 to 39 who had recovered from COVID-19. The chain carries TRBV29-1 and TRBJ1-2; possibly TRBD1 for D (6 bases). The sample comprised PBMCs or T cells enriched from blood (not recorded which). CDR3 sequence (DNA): TGCAGCGTCCTCAGGGGACGGGATGGCTACACCTTC. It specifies CSVLRGRDGYTF.